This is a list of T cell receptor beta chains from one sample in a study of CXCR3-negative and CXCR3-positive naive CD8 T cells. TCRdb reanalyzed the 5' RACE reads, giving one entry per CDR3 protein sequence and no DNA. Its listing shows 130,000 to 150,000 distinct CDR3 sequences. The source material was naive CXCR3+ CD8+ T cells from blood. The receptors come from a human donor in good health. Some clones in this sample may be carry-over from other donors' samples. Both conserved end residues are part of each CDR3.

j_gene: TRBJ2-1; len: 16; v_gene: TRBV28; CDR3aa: CASSLRSGGLYNEQFF
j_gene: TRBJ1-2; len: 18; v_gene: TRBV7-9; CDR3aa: CASSFGGVGTPLNYGYTF
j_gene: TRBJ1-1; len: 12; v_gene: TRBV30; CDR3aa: CAWIRENTEAFF
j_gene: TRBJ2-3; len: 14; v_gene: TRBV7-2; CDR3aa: CASSPFPDADTQYF
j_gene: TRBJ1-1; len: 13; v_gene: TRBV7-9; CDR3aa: CASSPAGQGTAFF
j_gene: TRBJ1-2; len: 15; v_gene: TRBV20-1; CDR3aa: CSARDVSEGLYGYTF
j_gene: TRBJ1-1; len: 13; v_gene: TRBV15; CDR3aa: CATSSTGATEAFF
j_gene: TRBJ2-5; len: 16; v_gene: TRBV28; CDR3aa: CASSLEGLAGVETQYF
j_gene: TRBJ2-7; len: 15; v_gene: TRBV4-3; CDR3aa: CASSQDGTGRYEQYF
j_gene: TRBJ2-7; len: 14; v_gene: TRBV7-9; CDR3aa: CASSPETGAYEQYF
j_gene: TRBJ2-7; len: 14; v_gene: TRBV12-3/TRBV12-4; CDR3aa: CASRPQGGAEEQYF
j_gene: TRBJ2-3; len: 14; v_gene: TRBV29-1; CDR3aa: CSSTGAISTDTQYF
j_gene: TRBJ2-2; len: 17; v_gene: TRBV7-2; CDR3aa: CASSLNPLAGVTGELFF
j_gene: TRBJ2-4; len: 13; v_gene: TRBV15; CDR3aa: CATSPTNKNIQYF
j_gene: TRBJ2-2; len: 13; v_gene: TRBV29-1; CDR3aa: CSVTGTMTGELFF
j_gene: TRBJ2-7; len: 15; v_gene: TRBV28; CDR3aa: CASTGPGLADVEQYF
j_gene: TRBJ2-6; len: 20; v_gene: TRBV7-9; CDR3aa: CASSLDILGQGKSGANVLTF
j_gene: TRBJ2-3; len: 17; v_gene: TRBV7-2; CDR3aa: CASSLAALAGGTDTQYF
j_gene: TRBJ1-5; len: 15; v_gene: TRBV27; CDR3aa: CASSYKTGNPQPQHF
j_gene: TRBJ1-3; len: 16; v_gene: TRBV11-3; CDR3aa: CASSSRGVPSGNTIYF
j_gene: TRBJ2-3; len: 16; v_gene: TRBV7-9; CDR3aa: CASSTRDSNSTDTQYF
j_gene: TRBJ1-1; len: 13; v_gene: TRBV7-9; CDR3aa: CASSFSGQLEAFF
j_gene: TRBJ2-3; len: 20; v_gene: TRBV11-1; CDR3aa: CASSRPGLAGRSGYTDTQYF
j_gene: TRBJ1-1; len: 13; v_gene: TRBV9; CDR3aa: CASSPSGSTEAFF
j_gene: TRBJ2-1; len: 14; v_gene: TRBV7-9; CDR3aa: CASSFSPANNEQFF
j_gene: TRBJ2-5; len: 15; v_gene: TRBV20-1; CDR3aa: CSATLAGGPGETQYF
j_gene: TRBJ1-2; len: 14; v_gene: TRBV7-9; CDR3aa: CASRGTGDNYGYTF
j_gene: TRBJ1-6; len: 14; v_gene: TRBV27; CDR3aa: CASNTQGWNSPLHF
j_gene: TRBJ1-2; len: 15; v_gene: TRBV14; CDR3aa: CASSQVQGAYYGYTF
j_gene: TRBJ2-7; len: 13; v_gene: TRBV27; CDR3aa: CASSLRSHYEQYF
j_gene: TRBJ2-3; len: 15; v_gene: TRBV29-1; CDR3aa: CSVDDSSLSTDTQYF
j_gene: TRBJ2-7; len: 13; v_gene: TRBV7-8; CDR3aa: CASGLGMGYEQYF
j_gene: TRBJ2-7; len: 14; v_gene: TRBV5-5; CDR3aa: CASSPVWSSYEQYF
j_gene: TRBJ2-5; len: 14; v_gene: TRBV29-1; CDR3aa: CSVEYRDKQETQYF
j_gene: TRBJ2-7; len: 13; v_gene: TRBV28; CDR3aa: CASSIAHSYELYF
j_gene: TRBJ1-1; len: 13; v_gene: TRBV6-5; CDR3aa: CAGRGTANTEAFF
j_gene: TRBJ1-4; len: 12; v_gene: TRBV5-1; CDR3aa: CASSASNEKLFF
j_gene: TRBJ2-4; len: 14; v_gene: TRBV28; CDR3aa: CASSLPREGYIQYF
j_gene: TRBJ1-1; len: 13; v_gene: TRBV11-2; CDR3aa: CASSLGSGAEAFF
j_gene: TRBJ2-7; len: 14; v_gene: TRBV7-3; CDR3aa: CASSPGAGPYEQYF
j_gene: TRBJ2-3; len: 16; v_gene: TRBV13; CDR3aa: CASSPVLAGGRDTQYF
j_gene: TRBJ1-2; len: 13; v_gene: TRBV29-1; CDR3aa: CSVDDRGSNGYTF
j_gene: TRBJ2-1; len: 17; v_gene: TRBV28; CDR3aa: CASRLDRGSGSYNEQFF
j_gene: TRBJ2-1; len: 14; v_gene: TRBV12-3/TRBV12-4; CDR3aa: CASDRGGFNNEQFF
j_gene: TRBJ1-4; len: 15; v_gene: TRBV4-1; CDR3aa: CASRQTDRGNEKLFF
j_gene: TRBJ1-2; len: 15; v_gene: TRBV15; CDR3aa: CATSRERQGLDGYTF
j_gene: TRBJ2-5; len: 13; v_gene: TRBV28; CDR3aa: CAGSPPPKETQYF
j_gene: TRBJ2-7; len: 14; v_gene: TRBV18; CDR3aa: CASSPEDIIYEQYF
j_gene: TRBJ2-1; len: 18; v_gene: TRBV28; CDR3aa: CASSFGGPARSSYNEQFF
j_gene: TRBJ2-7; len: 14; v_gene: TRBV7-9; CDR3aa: CASSLFGSGYEQYF
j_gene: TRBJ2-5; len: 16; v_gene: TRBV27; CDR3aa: CASSSAGTGIQETQYF
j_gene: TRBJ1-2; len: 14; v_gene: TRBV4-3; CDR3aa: CASSQDGAGSGYTF
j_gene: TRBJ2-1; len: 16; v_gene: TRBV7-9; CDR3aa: CASSLARAGVHNEQFF